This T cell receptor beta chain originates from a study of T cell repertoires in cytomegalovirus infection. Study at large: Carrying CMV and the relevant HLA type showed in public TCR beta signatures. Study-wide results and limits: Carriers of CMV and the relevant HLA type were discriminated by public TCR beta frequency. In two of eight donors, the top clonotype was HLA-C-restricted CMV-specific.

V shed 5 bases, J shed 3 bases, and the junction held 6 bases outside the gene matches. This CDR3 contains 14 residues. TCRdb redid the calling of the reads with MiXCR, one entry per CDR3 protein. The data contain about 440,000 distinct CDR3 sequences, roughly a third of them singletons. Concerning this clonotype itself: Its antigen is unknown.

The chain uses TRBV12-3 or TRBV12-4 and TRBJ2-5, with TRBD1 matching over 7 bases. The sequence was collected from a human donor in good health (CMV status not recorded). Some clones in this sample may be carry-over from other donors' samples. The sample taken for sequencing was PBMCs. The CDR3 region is CASSTGTVKETQYF. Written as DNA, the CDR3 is TGTGCCAGCAGTACCGGGACAGTCAAAGAGACCCAGTACTTC.